Each of the 16 T cell receptor beta chains below was sequenced from the same sample in a study of cytomegalovirus exposure and HLA in healthy donors. Libraries were prepared by immunoSEQ multiplex PCR; TCRdb keeps only in-frame clonotypes and omits some of them. The table shows hundreds of thousands of clones, with over 80% occurring only once. The sample was PBMCs. The receptor set was obtained from a young woman in good health and CMV-seropositive.

This clone has a handful of counts. The sample carries other DNA sequences with the same CDR3. V and J are TRBV30 and TRBJ2-7; TRBD2 might be the D (6 bases). CDR1 is GTSNPN, CDR2 SVGIG, per germline (reference sequence). Trimming cost V 2 bases and J 1 base, with 6 bases left between them. This CDR3 spans 12 amino acids. CDR3 region: CAWSRGSYEQYF. The CDR3 bases are TGTGCCTGGAGTCGGGGGTCCTACGAGCAGTACTTC.

The chain uses TRBV19 and TRBJ2-1, with a possible D match to TRBD1 (5 bases). The CDR3 consists of 12 residues. Trimming took 6 bases from V and 5 from J, leaving 8 bases between them. Germline V gene data show CDR1 as LNHDA and CDR2 as SQIVND (reference sequence). CDR3 protein: CASSGQDNEQFF. The CDR3 nucleotides are TGTGCCAGTAGCGGACAAGACAATGAGCAGTTCTTC.

V gene TRBV6-5 combines with J gene TRBJ1-2; unclear D gene. Germline V gene sequence: CDR1 MNHEY, CDR2 SVGAGI. V shed 10 bases and J shed 8 bases, with 23 bases lying between them. This CDR3 is 14 amino acids long. CDR3 amino acids: CATKAPAVAAGYTF. CDR3 nucleotides: TGTGCCACCAAGGCCCCGGCCGTCGCCGCGGGCTACACCTTC.

This sequence joins TRBV19 and TRBJ2-5; 7 positions match TRBD1. The CDR3 has 12 amino acids. With 10 bases clipped from V and 2 bases from J, the junction kept 4 bases outside the gene matches. Germline V gene sequence: CDR1 LNHDA, CDR2 SQIVND (reference sequence). DNA of the CDR3: TGTGCCACCCGGGACAGTCAAGAGACCCAGTACTTC. This encodes CATRDSQETQYF. The full variable domain, in which reference TRBV19 and TRBJ2-5 provide the parts outside the CDR3, is DGGITQSPKYLFRKEGQNVTLSCEQNLNHDAMYWYRQDPGQGLRLIYYSQIVNDFQKGDIAEGYSVSREKKESFPLTVTSAQKNPTAFYLCATRDSQETQYFGPGTRLLVL.

This chain links TRBV6-5 with TRBJ1-1; no definite D call. The V gene lost 0 bases and the J gene lost 5 bases, with 7 bases spanning the gap. The CDR3 sequence is 13 residues long. Per germline, CDR1 MNHEY and CDR2 SVGAGI. The CDR3 reads CASSYSIWTEAFF. The CDR3 DNA follows: TGTGCCAGCAGTTACTCGATTTGGACTGAAGCTTTCTTT.

CDR3 in DNA: TGTGCCAGCAGTGGTACCGGGACAGGGGACTACGAGCAGTACTTC. This encodes CASSGTGTGDYEQYF. This chain connects TRBV6-5 to TRBJ2-7; 10 bases map to TRBD1. After removal of 5 bases from V and 3 bases from J, the junction contained 7 bases not matched to a gene. Germline V gene sequence: CDR1 MNHEY, CDR2 SVGAGI. There are 15 residues in the CDR3.

The gene calls are TRBV2 and TRBJ2-2; D is unresolved. CDR1 is SNHLY and CDR2 is FYNNEI in the germline V gene. The CDR3 runs to 14 residues. Deletions cut 5 bases from V and 4 bases from J, with 11 bases between. DNA for the CDR3: TGTGCCAGCAGTAGTCGAGAAGTCACCGGGGAGCTGTTTTTT. This sequence encodes CASSSREVTGELFF.

CDR3 residues: CASSLTLRFNEQYF. CDR3 DNA: TGTGCCAGCAGCTTAACATTACGTTTCAACGAGCAGTACTTC. The rearrangement links TRBV7-9 to TRBJ2-7, with D unresolved. Trimming removed 2 bases from V and 5 bases from J, with 13 bases in between. Germline loops: CDR1 SEHNR, CDR2 FQNEAQ (reference sequence). CDR3 length: 14 amino acids.

The chain employs TRBV7-9 and TRBJ1-1; D call uncertain. CDR1 and CDR2 from the germline V gene are SEHNR and FQNEAQ (reference sequence). V was trimmed by 5 bases and J by 0 bases, leaving 10 bases between them. The CDR3 consists of 14 residues. CDR3 sequence (DNA): TGTGCCAGCAGCACCGGTGCCATGAACACTGAAGCTTTCTTT. This codes for CASSTGAMNTEAFF.

The rearrangement uses TRBV29-1 and TRBJ2-7; D may be TRBD1 or TRBD2 (5 bases each). CDR3 length: 14 residues. Trimming took 2 bases from V and 1 from J, leaving 12 bases between them. In germline, CDR1 is SQVTM, CDR2 ANQGSEA. CDR3: CSVESGSPSYEQYF. Written as DNA, the CDR3 is TGCAGCGTTGAATCAGGGAGCCCGTCCTACGAGCAGTACTTC.

V usage is TRBV18 and J usage is TRBJ1-1; D gene unclear. Trimming removed 8 bases at V and 1 base at J, with 8 bases between. CDR1 KGHSH and CDR2 LQKENI come from the germline V gene. The length of the CDR3 is 12 residues. CDR3 amino acids: CASHLQNTEAFF. In DNA, the CDR3 is TGTGCCAGCCACCTCCAGAACACTGAAGCTTTCTTT.

This chain links TRBV27 with TRBJ1-2, with D possibly being TRBD1 (5 bases). V was cut by 3 bases and J by 3 bases, with 8 bases left in between. Germline loops: CDR1 MNHEY, CDR2 SMNVEV (reference sequence). This CDR3 contains 13 residues. This CDR3 is CASSLRGDYGYTF. The CDR3, as DNA: TGTGCCAGCAGTTTGAGGGGAGACTATGGCTACACCTTC.

The chain recombines TRBV18 with TRBJ1-2; D remains ambiguous. CDR1 and CDR2 (germline): KGHSH, LQKENI. Trimming left V 2 bases short and J 3 bases short, with 10 bases between. CDR3 length: 14 residues. The CDR3 reads CASSPSLGDYGYTF. DNA for the CDR3: TGTGCCAGCTCACCAAGTTTGGGTGACTATGGCTACACCTTC. Together with reference TRBV18 and TRBJ1-2, the CDR3 gives the full variable domain: NAGVMQNPRHLVRRRGQEARLRCSPMKGHSHVYWYRQLPEEGLKFMVYLQKENIIDESGMPKERFSAEFPKEGPSILRIQQVVRGDSAAYFCASSPSLGDYGYTFGSGTRLTVV.

The chain carries TRBV19 and TRBJ2-5; D possibly corresponds to TRBD2 (6 bases). CDR3 length equals 13 residues. V shed 3 bases and J shed 4 bases, with 9 bases lying between them. CDR1 and CDR2 from the germline V gene are LNHDA and SQIVND (reference sequence). The CDR3 region has the DNA TGTGCCAGTAGTATCGGGGGTGGAGAGACCCAGTACTTC. The encoded protein is CASSIGGGETQYF.

This chain uses TRBV4-1 with TRBJ1-1; 7 bases fit TRBD1. Trimming at V came to 3 bases and at J to 7 bases, leaving 8 bases not matched to a gene. Germline CDR1 is MGHRA and CDR2 is YSYEKL. The CDR3 loop spans 14 amino acids. As DNA, the CDR3 is TGCGCCAGCAGCCATCCGGGGACAGCAGGTGAAGCTTTCTTT. It encodes CASSHPGTAGEAFF.

CDR3 sequence: CASSPEDRTNTGELFF. The DNA for the CDR3 is TGCGCCAGCAGCCCCGAGGACAGGACAAACACCGGGGAGCTGTTTTTT. This chain joins TRBV5-1 and TRBJ2-2, with 7 bases lining up with TRBD1. This CDR3 has 16 residues. With 4 bases clipped from V and 2 bases from J, the junction kept 8 bases outside the gene matches. Germline CDR1 reads SGHRS; CDR2 reads YFSETQ. Using reference TRBV5-1 and TRBJ2-2 for the parts outside the CDR3, the full variable domain is KAGVTQTPRYLIKTRGQQVTLSCSPISGHRSVSWYQQTPGQGLQFLFEYFSETQRNKGNFPGRFSGRQFSNSRSEMNVSTLELGDSALYLCASSPEDRTNTGELFFGEGSRLTVL.